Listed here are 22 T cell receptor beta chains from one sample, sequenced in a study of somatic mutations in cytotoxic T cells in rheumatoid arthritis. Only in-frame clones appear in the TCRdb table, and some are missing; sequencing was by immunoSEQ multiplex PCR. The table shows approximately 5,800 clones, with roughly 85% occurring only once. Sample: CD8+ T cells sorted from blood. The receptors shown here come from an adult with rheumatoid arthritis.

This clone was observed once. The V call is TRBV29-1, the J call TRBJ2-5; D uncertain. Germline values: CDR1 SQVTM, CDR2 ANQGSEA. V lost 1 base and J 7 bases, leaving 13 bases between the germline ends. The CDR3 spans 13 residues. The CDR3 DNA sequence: TGCAGCGTTGAAGGATTAAGGAAAGGGACCCAGTACTTC. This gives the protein CSVEGLRKGTQYF.

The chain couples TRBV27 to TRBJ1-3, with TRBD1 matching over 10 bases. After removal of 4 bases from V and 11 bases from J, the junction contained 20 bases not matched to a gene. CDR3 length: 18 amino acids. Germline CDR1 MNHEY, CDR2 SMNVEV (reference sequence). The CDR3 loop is CASSSKGWTDRGLFPIYF. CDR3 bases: TGTGCCAGCAGTTCAAAGGGTTGGACCGACAGGGGGCTGTTCCCCATATATTTT.

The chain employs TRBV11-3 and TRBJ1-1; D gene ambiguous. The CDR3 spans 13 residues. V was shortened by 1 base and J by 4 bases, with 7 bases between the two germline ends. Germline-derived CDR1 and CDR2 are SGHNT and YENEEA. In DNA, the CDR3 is TGTGCCAGCAGCTTAGGCCTCGTCACTGAAGCTTTCTTT. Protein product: CASSLGLVTEAFF.

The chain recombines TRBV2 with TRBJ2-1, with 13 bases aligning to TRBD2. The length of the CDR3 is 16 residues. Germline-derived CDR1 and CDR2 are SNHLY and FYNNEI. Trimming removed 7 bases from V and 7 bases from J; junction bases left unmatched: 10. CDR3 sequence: CASTTGLAGAGNEQFF. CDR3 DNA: TGTGCCAGCACTACCGGACTAGCGGGAGCCGGGAATGAGCAGTTCTTC.

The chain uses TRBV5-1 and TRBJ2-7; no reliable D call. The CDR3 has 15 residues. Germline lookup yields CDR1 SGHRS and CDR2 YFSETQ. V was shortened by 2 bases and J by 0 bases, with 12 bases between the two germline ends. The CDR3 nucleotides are TGCGCCAGCAGCTTACATTTCGCGGACTCCTACGAGCAGTACTTC. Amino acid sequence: CASSLHFADSYEQYF.

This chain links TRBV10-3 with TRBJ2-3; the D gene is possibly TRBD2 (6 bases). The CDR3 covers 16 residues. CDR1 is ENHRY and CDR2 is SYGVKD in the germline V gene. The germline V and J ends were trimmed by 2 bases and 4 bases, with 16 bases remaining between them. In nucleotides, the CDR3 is TGTGCCATCAGTGAGGCTAAGGGACTCTACGCAGATACGCAGTATTTT. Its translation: CAISEAKGLYADTQYF.

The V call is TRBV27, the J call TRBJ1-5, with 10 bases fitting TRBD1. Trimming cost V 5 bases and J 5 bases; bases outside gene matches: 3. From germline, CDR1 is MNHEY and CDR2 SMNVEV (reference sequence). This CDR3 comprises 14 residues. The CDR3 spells CASSPGQGYQPQHF. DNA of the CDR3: TGTGCCAGCAGTCCGGGACAGGGGTATCAGCCCCAGCATTTT.

The CDR3 loop is CARTANTEAFF. CDR3 in DNA: TGTGCCAGGACTGCGAACACTGAAGCTTTCTTT. The rearrangement uses TRBV30 and TRBJ1-1, with no clear D. The CDR3 has 11 amino acids. Germline CDR1 and CDR2: GTSNPN and SVGIG (reference sequence). Trimming shortened V by 8 bases and J by 1 base, and 8 bases separated the two germline ends.

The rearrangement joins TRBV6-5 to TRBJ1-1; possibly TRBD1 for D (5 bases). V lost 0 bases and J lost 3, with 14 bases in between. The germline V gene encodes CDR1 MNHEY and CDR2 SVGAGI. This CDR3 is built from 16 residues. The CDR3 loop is CASSYSGEGGDTEAFF. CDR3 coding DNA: TGTGCCAGCAGTTACTCGGGGGAAGGTGGGGACACTGAAGCTTTCTTT.

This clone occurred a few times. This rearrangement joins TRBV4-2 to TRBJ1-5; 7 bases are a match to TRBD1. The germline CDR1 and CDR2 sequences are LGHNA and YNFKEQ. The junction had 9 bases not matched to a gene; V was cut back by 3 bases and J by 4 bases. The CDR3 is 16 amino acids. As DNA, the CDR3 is TGTGCCAGCAGCCAGTCAGGGGGGACAGAGAATCAGCCCCAGCATTTT. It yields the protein CASSQSGGTENQPQHF.

CDR3 in amino acids: CASSLQGKGTEAFF. The CDR3, as DNA: TGTGCCAGCAGCTTACAGGGGAAAGGGACTGAAGCTTTCTTT. V gene TRBV7-9 combines with J gene TRBJ1-1; a weak D match, TRBD1 (6 bases). V dropped 2 bases and J dropped 5 bases, with 12 bases sitting between them. Germline-derived CDR1 and CDR2 are SEHNR and FQNEAQ (reference sequence). The CDR3 consists of 14 residues.

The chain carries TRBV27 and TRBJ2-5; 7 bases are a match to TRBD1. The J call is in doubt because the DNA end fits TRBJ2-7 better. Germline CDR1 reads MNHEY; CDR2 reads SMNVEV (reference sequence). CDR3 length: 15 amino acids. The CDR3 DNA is TGTGCCAGCAGTTTAGACAGGGCGAGAAGTCGCGAGCAGTACTTC. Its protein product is CASSLDRARSREQYF.

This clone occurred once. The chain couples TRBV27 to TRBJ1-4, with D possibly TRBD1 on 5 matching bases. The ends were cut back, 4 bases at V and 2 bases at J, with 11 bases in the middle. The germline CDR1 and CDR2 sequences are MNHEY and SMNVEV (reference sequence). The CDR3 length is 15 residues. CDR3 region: CASSSGLVTNEKLFF. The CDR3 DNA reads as TGTGCCAGCAGTTCAGGGTTAGTGACTAATGAAAAACTGTTTTTT.

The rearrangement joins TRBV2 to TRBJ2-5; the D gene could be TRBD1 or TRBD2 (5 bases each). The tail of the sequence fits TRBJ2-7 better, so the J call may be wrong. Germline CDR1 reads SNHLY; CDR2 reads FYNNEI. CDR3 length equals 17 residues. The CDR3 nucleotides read TGTGCCAGCAGTGAAGCAAGATTTCAGGGAGTCGGCTACGAGCAGTACTTC. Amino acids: CASSEARFQGVGYEQYF.

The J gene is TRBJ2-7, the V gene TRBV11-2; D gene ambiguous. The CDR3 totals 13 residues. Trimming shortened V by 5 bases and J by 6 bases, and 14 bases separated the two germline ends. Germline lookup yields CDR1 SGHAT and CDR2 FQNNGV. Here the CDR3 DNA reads TGTGCCAGCAGCCCTACAGTAGTCGGCGAGCAGTACTTC. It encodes CASSPTVVGEQYF.

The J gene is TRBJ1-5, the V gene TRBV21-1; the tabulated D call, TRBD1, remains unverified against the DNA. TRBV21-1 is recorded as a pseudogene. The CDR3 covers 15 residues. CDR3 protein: CASRKDRASNQPQHF. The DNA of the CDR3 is TGTGCCAGCAGGAAGGACAGGGCGAGCAATCAGCCCCAGCATTTT.

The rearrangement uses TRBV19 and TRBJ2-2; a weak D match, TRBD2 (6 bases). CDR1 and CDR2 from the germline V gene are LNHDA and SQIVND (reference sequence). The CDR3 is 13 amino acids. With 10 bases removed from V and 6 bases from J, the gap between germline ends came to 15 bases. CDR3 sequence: CATQSSGAGELFF. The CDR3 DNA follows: TGTGCCACCCAATCGTCGGGGGCCGGGGAGCTGTTTTTT.

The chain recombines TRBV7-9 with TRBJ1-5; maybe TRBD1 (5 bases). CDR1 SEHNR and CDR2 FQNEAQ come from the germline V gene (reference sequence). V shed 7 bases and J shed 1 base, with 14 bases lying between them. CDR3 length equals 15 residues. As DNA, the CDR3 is TGTGCCAGCACCCAGCGGGGGAGAAGCAATCAGCCCCAGCATTTT. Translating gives CASTQRGRSNQPQHF.

CDR3 protein: CASSEGGPTEAFF. DNA of the CDR3: TGCGCCAGCAGTGAAGGGGGGCCTACTGAAGCTTTCTTT. This chain connects TRBV10-2 to TRBJ1-1, with D perhaps matching TRBD1 (6 bases). The CDR3 has 13 residues. V was pared by 3 bases and J by 5 bases, with 10 bases between. Germline V gene lookup returns CDR1 WSHSY and CDR2 SAAADI.

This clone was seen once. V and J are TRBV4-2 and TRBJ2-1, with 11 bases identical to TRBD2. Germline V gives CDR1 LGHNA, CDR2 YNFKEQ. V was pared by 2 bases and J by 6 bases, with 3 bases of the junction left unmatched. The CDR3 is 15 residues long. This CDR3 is CASSQIAGGGNEQFF. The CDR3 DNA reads TGTGCCAGCAGCCAAATAGCGGGGGGGGGCAATGAGCAGTTCTTC.

The CDR3 region has the DNA TGCAGCGTTGAACGGGACGGGGGGTCTTACAATGAGCAGTTCTTC. Encoded protein: CSVERDGGSYNEQFF. This chain joins TRBV29-1 and TRBJ2-1; 7 nucleotides align to TRBD2. V shed 2 bases and J 4 bases; nucleotides not matched to a gene: 8. CDR3 length: 15 residues. CDR1 SQVTM and CDR2 ANQGSEA come from the germline V gene.

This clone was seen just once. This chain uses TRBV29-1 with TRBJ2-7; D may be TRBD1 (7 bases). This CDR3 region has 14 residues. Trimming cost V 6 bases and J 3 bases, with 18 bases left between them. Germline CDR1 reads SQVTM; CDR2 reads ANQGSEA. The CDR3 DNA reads TGCAGCGTCCGGGGCGGGACAGATTACTACGAGCAGTACTTC. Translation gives CSVRGGTDYYEQYF.